The present TCR beta chain was sequenced within a study of vaccination effects on CD4 cells after COVID-19. This table comes from immunoSEQ multiplex PCR, and its TCRdb copy is limited to in-frame clones, with some not included. Here the sample spans roughly 31,000 clones, 70% to 80% being singletons. The culture ran for under eleven days, and then CD4+ T cells were isolated. In its sample, this clone was seen a few times. Its target is not known. In germline, CDR1 is SGDLS, CDR2 YYNGEE. This CDR3 is 13 amino acids long. V was shortened by 1 base and J by 7 bases, with 6 bases between the two germline ends.

The clonotype was recovered from a human donor who received a COVID-19 vaccine. The chain recombines TRBV9 with TRBJ1-6; D uncertain. The input for sequencing was CD4+ T cells from PBMCs cultured without peptide, taken before COVID-19 vaccination. In DNA, the CDR3 is TGTGCCAGCAGCGTAACAGACAATTCACCCCTCCACTTT. This translates into CASSVTDNSPLHF.